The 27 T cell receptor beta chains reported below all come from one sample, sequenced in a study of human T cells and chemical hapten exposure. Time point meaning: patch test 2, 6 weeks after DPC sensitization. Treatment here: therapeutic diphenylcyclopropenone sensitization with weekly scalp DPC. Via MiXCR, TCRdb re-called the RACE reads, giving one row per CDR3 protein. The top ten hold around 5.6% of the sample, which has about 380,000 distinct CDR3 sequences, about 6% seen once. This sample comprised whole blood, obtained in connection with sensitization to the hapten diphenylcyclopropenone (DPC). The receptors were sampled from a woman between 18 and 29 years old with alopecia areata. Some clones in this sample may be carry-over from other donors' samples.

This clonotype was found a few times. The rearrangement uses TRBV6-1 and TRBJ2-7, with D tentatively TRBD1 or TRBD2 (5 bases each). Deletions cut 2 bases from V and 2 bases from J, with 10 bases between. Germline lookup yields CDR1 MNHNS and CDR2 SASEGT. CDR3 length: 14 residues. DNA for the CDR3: TGTGCCAGCAGTGAATCTGGGGGAACCTACGAGCAGTACTTC. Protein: CASSESGGTYEQYF.

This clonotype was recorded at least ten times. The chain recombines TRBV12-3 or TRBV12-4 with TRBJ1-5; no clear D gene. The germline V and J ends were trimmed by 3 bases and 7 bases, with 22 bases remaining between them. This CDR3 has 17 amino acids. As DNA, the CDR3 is TGTGCCAGCAGTTTTAGTCGTTCAGGAGGCCTTCGACAGCCCCAGCATTTT. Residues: CASSFSRSGGLRQPQHF.

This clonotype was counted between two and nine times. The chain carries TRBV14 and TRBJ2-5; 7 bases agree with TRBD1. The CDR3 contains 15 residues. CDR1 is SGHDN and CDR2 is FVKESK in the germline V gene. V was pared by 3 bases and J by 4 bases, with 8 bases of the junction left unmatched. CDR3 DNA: TGTGCCAGCAGCCAGGACGACAGGGCGCGAGAGACCCAGTACTTC. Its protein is CASSQDDRARETQYF.

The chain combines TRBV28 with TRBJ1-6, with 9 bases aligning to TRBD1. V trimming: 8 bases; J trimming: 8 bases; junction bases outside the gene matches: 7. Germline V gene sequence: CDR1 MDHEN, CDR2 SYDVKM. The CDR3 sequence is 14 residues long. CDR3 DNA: TGTGCCAGCCTAGGGACAGGGTTGGATTCACCCCTCCACTTT. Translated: CASLGTGLDSPLHF.

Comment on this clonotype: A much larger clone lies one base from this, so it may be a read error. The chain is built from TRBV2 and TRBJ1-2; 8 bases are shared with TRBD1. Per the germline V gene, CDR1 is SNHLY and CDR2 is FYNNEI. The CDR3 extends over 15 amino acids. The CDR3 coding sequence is TGTGCCACCTCGGGACAGGTCTCGTTTAACTTTGGCTACACCTTC. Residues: CATSGQVSFNFGYTF.

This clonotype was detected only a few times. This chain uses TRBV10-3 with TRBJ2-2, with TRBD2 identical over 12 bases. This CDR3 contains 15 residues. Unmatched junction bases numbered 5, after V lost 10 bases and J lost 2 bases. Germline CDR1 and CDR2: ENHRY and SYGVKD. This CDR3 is CATRTSGVNTGELFF. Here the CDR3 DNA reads TGTGCCACAAGGACTAGCGGGGTAAACACCGGGGAGCTGTTTTTT.

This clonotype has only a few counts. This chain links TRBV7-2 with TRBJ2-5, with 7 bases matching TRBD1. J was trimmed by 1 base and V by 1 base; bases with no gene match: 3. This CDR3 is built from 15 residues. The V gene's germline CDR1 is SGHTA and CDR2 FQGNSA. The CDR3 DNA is TGTGCCAGCAGCTTAGGGGACAGACTCCAAGAGACCCAGTACTTC. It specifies CASSLGDRLQETQYF.

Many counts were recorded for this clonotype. In DNA form, the CDR3 reads TGTGCCAGCAGTTCGACAGGGACAGTTCAGCCCCAGCATTTT. This gives the protein CASSSTGTVQPQHF. This chain links TRBV25-1 with TRBJ1-5, with 7 bases that match TRBD1. The junction had 7 bases not matched to a gene; V was cut back by 5 bases and J by 6 bases. The CDR3 is 14 amino acids. Germline-derived CDR1 and CDR2 are MGHDK and SYGVNS.

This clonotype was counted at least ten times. The CDR3 DNA reads TGCAGTGCTAGAGATCCCCTGGCAGAGAACACTGAAGCTTTCTTT. This gives the protein CSARDPLAENTEAFF. The chain uses TRBV20-1 and TRBJ1-1; no clear D gene. CDR1 and CDR2 from the germline V gene are DFQATT and SNEGSKA (reference sequence). V dropped 0 bases and J dropped 1 base, with 12 bases sitting between them. CDR3 length equals 15 residues.

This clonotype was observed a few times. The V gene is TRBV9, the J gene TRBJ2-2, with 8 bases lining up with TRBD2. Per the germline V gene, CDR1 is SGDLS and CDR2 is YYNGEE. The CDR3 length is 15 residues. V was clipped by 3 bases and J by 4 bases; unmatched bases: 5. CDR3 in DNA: TGTGCCAGCAGCGCCGGGGGGGCGAGCACCGGGGAGCTGTTTTTT. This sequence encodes CASSAGGASTGELFF. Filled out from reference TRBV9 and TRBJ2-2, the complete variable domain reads DSGVTQTPKHLITATGQRVTLRCSPRSGDLSVYWYQQSLDQGLQFLIQYYNGEERAKGNILERFSAQQFPDLHSELNLSSLELGDSALYFCASSAGGASTGELFFGEGSRLTVL.

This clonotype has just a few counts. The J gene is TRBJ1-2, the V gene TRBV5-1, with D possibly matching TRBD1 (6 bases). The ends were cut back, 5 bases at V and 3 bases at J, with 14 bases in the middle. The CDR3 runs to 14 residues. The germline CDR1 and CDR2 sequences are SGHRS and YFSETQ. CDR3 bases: TGCGCCAGCAGGATTAACAGGGAATACTATGGCTACACCTTC. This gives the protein CASRINREYYGYTF.

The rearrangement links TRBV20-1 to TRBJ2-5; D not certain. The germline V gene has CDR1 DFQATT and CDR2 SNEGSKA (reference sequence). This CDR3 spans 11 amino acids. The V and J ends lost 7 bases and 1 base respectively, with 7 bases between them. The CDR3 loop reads CSGIIQETQYF. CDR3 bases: TGCAGTGGGATAATCCAAGAGACCCAGTACTTC.

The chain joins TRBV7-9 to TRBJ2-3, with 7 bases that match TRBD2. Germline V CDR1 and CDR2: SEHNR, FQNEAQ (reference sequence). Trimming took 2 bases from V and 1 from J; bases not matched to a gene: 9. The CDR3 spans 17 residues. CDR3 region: CASSLMVDSGGTDTQYF. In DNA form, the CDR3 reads TGTGCCAGCAGCTTAATGGTAGACAGCGGGGGCACAGATACGCAGTATTTT.

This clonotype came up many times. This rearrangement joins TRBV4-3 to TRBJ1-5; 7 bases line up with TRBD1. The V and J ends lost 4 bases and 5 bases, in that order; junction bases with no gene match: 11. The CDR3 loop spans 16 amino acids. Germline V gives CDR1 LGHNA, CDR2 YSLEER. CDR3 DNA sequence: TGCGCCAGCAGCCCCAGAATGACAGGGAGCGATCAGCCCCAGCATTTT. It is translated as CASSPRMTGSDQPQHF.

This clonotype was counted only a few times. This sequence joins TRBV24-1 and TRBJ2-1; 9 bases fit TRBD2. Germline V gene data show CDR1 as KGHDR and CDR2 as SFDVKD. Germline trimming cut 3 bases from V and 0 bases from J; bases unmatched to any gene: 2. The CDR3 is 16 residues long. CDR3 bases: TGTGCCACCAGTGATAATAGCGGGAGCTCCTACAATGAGCAGTTCTTC. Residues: CATSDNSGSSYNEQFF.

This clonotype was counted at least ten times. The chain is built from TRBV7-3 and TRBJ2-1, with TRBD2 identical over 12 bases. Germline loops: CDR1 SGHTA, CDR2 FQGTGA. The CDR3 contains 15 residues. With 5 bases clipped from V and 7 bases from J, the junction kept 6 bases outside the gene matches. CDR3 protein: CASSPGLAGPNEQFF. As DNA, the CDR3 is TGTGCCAGCAGCCCCGGACTAGCGGGGCCGAATGAGCAGTTCTTC.

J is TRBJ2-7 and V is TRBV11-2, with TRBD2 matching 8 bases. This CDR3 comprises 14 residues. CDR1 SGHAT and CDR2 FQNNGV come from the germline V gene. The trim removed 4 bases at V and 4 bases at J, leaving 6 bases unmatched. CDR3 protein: CASSSPRGAYEQYF. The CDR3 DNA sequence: TGTGCCAGCAGCTCCCCGCGGGGGGCGTACGAGCAGTACTTC.

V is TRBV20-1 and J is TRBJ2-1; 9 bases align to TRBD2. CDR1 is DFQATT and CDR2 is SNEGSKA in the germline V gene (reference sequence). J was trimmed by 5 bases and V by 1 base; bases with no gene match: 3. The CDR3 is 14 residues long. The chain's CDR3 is CSARGSSGDNEQFF. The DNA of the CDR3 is TGCAGTGCTAGAGGGTCTAGCGGGGACAATGAGCAGTTCTTC.

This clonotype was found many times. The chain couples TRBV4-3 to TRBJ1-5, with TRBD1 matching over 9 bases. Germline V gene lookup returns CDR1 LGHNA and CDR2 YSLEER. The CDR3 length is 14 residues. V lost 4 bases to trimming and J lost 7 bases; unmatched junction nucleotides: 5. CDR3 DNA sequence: TGCGCCAGCAGCCCGGGACAGGGTGGCCAGCCCCAGCATTTT. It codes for CASSPGQGGQPQHF.

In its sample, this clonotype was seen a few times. This CDR3 reads CSASPSGGYTDTQYF. CDR3 nucleotide sequence: TGCAGTGCTAGCCCTAGCGGGGGGTACACAGATACGCAGTATTTT. This chain uses TRBV20-1 with TRBJ2-3; 11 bases fit TRBD2. Germline assignment: CDR1 DFQATT and CDR2 SNEGSKA (reference sequence). The V gene end was trimmed by 3 bases and the J gene end by 2 bases; junction bases not matched to a gene: 4. The CDR3 consists of 15 residues.

CDR3: CASSQGSGGAEVGYNEQFF. The DNA for the CDR3 is TGTGCCAGCAGCCAAGGTAGCGGGGGGGCCGAAGTGGGTTACAATGAGCAGTTCTTC. This chain joins TRBV4-2 and TRBJ2-1, with TRBD2 matching 11 bases. The CDR3 is 19 residues long. CDR1 is LGHNA, CDR2 YNFKEQ, per germline. Trimming removed 1 base from V and 4 bases from J; junction bases left unmatched: 12.

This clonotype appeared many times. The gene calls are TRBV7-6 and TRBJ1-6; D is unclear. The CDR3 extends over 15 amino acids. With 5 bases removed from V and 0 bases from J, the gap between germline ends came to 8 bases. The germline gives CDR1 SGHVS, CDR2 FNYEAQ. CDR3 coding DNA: TGTGCCAGCAGCCCCAGGAGCTCCTATAATTCACCCCTCCACTTT. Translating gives CASSPRSSYNSPLHF.

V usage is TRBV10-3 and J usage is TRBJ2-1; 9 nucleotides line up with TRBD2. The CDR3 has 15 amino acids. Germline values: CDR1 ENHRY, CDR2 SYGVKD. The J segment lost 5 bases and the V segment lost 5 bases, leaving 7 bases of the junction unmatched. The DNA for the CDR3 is TGTGCCATCAGTAAACAGCGGGGGGCGAACAATGAGCAGTTCTTC. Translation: CAISKQRGANNEQFF.

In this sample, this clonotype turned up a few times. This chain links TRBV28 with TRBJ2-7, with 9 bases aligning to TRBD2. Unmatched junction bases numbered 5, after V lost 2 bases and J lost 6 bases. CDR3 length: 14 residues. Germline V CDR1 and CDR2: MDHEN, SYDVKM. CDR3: CASSLMGLAGEQYF. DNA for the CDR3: TGTGCCAGCAGTTTAATGGGACTAGCAGGCGAGCAGTACTTC.

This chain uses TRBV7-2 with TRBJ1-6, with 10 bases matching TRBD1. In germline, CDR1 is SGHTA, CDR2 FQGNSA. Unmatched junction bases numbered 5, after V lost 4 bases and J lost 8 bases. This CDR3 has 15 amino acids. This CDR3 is CASSWTGGVDSPLHF. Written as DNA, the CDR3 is TGTGCCAGCAGCTGGACAGGGGGAGTGGATTCACCCCTCCACTTT.

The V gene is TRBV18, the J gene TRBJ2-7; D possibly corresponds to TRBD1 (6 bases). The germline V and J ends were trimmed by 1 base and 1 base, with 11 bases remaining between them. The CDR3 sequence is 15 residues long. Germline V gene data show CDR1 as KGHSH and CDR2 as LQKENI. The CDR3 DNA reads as TGTGCCAGCTCACCACTGGACAGTCTTTCCTACGAGCAGTACTTC. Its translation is CASSPLDSLSYEQYF.

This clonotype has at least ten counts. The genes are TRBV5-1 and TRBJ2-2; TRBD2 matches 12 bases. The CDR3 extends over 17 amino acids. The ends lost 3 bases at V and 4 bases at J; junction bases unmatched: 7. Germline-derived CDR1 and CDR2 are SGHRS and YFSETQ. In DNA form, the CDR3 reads TGCGCCAGCAGCTACCCGCTAGCGGGGGGGCTCACCGGGGAGCTGTTTTTT. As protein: CASSYPLAGGLTGELFF. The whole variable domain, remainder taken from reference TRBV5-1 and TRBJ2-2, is KAGVTQTPRYLIKTRGQQVTLSCSPISGHRSVSWYQQTPGQGLQFLFEYFSETQRNKGNFPGRFSGRQFSNSRSEMNVSTLELGDSALYLCASSYPLAGGLTGELFFGEGSRLTVL.